These T cell receptor beta chains were read from a single sample in a study of blood T cell repertoires in COVID-19. Sequencing used immunoSEQ multiplex PCR; TCRdb keeps in-frame clones, though not all of them. This sample has 75,000 to 95,000 clones; over 85% occur once, and the top ten carry approximately 4.5%. The sequencing sample was made of peripheral blood. These TCRs come from a man between 50 and 59 years old with active COVID-19. The CDR3 runs from the conserved cysteine through the conserved F or W. D genes are given only for firm matches. The size entry is marked missing in some rows and otherwise reads once, few, many or a size class.

TRBV19	-	TRBJ2-1	TRBD2	CASSLGTSAYNEQFF	TGTGCCAGTAGTCTGGGGACTAGCGCCTACAATGAGCAGTTCTTC
TRBV4-3	-	TRBJ1-3	-	CASSQDPGEAYGNTIYF	TGCGCCAGCAGCCAAGATCCTGGTGAGGCGTACGGAAACACCATATATTTT
TRBV28	-	TRBJ1-1	-	CASSLTNTEAFF	TGTGCCAGCAGTTTGACAAACACTGAAGCTTTCTTT
TRBV5-1	-	TRBJ2-2	-	CASSFQGTVNTGELFF	TGCGCCAGCAGCTTCCAGGGGACCGTGAACACCGGGGAGCTGTTTTTT
TRBV14	-	TRBJ2-3	TRBD2	CASSPRLGLIEDTQYF	TGTGCCAGCAGCCCCAGATTGGGACTAATAGAAGATACGCAGTATTTT
TRBV6-6	-	TRBJ2-2	TRBD1	CASSRDRGSGELFF	TGTGCCAGCAGTAGGGACAGGGGTTCCGGGGAGCTGTTTTTT
TRBV19	once	TRBJ1-1	-	CASSLQGTDTEAFF	TGTGCCAGTAGTCTTCAGGGGACGGACACTGAAGCTTTCTTT
TRBV5-1	-	TRBJ2-3	TRBD1	CASSHGQGTQYF	TGCGCCAGCAGCCATGGACAGGGTACGCAGTATTTT
TRBV7-3	-	TRBJ2-1	TRBD2	CASSPKGGRLAGEGVEQFF	TGTGCCAGCAGCCCCAAAGGGGGAAGGCTAGCGGGAGAAGGGGTTGAGCAGTTCTTC
TRBV2	-	TRBJ2-2	TRBD1	CASSADRTNTGELFF	TGTGCCAGCAGTGCGGACAGGACGAACACCGGGGAGCTGTTTTTT
TRBV2	-	TRBJ2-3	-	CASSEQGSTDTQYF	TGTGCCAGCAGTGAACAGGGGAGCACAGATACGCAGTATTTT
TRBV28	-	TRBJ2-7	-	CASSTQGHEQYF	TGTGCCAGCAGCACACAGGGACACGAGCAGTACTTC
TRBV19	-	TRBJ1-2	-	CASSIEASFYGYTF	TGTGCCAGTAGTATAGAGGCTTCTTTTTATGGCTACACCTTC
TRBV30	few	TRBJ1-5	TRBD1	CAWSSGTGRQPQHF	TGTGCCTGGAGTTCAGGGACAGGTCGTCAGCCCCAGCATTTT
TRBV30	few	TRBJ1-1	TRBD1	CAWHRGAATEAFF	TGTGCCTGGCACAGGGGTGCCGCCACTGAAGCTTTCTTT
TRBV14	-	TRBJ1-4	TRBD1	CASGKRGQEYEKLFF	TGTGCCAGCGGGAAGAGGGGACAGGAATATGAAAAACTGTTTTTT
TRBV18	-	TRBJ1-4	TRBD1	CASSPSGGREKLFF	TGTGCCAGCTCACCATCAGGGGGACGTGAAAAACTGTTTTTT
TRBV10-3	-	TRBJ2-7	TRBD1	CAIMAGGVSYEQYF	TGTGCCATCATGGCAGGGGGTGTATCCTACGAGCAGTACTTC
TRBV4-2	-	TRBJ1-2	-	CASSQSSLSGYGYTF	TGTGCCAGCAGCCAAAGCAGCCTGAGCGGCTATGGCTACACCTTC
TRBV9	-	TRBJ2-2	TRBD2	CASSGLTSGRVGELFF	TGTGCCAGCAGCGGGCTGACTAGCGGGAGGGTTGGGGAGCTGTTTTTT
TRBV6-6	-	TRBJ1-5	-	CASSYSSISNQPQHF	TGTGCCAGCAGTTACTCGAGTATTAGCAATCAGCCCCAGCATTTT
TRBV2	-	TRBJ1-1	-	CATFPPGSTEAFF	TGTGCCACCTTCCCCCCGGGATCCACTGAAGCTTTCTTT
TRBV5-1	few	TRBJ2-7	TRBD2	CASRKVTSGGGAYEQYF	TGCGCCAGCAGAAAGGTTACTAGCGGAGGAGGGGCCTACGAGCAGTACTTC
TRBV28	-	TRBJ1-6	-	CASSSPEGVGSPLHF	TGTGCCAGCAGCTCCCCTGAGGGGGTTGGATCACCCCTCCACTTT
TRBV28	-	TRBJ2-1	TRBD2	CASSPSGRTAEQFF	TGTGCCAGCAGCCCTAGCGGGAGGACCGCCGAGCAGTTCTTC
TRBV4-1	few	TRBJ1-1	-	CASSQGQLNTEAFF	TGCGCCAGCAGCCAGGGACAACTGAACACTGAAGCTTTCTTT
TRBV4-2	few	TRBJ1-5	TRBD1	CASSQDTGQLNQPQHF	TGTGCCAGCAGCCAAGATACGGGACAGCTCAATCAGCCCCAGCATTTT
TRBV27	-	TRBJ2-7	TRBD1	CASSPWTGSALEQYF	TGTGCCAGCAGTCCTTGGACAGGAAGCGCCCTCGAGCAGTACTTC
TRBV5-1	-	TRBJ1-1	TRBD1	CASSFGDREDTEAFF	TGCGCCAGCAGCTTTGGGGACAGGGAAGACACTGAAGCTTTCTTT
TRBV4-1	-	TRBJ2-2	TRBD1	CASSLHGLGQGVFRELFF	TGCGCCAGCAGCCTCCACGGATTGGGACAGGGGGTATTCCGGGAGCTGTTTTTT
TRBV6-5	-	TRBJ1-5	TRBD1	CASILDRFYQPQHF	TGTGCCAGCATCCTGGACAGGTTCTATCAGCCCCAGCATTTT
TRBV11-3	-	TRBJ2-7	TRBD1	CASSSWDRGDNEQYF	TGTGCCAGCAGCTCCTGGGACAGAGGGGATAACGAGCAGTACTTC
TRBV5-6	-	TRBJ2-5	-	CASSLPGTALRGGSQYF	TGTGCCAGCAGCTTGCCCGGGACAGCACTGCGGGGCGGGTCCCAGTACTTC
TRBV6-1	few	TRBJ1-5	-	CASSVPAGTTIQPQHF	TGTGCCAGCAGTGTACCGGCCGGGACAACAATTCAGCCCCAGCATTTT
TRBV28	-	TRBJ1-5	-	CASSRVSRFHQPQHF	TGTGCCAGCAGTCGCGTGTCCAGGTTCCATCAACCCCAGCATTTT
TRBV7-2	-	TRBJ1-5	-	CASSLAQGRGNQPQHF	TGTGCCAGCAGCTTAGCACAGGGAAGGGGCAATCAGCCCCAGCATTTT
TRBV27	-	TRBJ2-5	-	CASSPQTGFGETQYF	TGTGCCAGCAGTCCGCAGACAGGTTTTGGGGAGACCCAGTACTTC
TRBV20-1	few	TRBJ2-7	TRBD2	CSAGGGFEQYF	TGCAGTGCGGGGGGAGGGTTCGAGCAGTACTTC
TRBV7-8	-	TRBJ1-1	TRBD1	CASRRAGGWGMGTEAFF	TGTGCCAGCAGGCGAGCAGGGGGCTGGGGTATGGGCACTGAAGCTTTCTTT
TRBV14	-	TRBJ2-7	TRBD2	CASSHSGRPPYEQYF	TGTGCCAGCAGCCACAGCGGGAGGCCCCCCTACGAGCAGTACTTC
TRBV14	-	TRBJ1-1	-	CASSQDYTEAFF	TGTGCCAGCAGCCAAGATTATACTGAAGCTTTCTTT
TRBV7-9	-	TRBJ2-7	-	CASSLDPGRYEQYF	TGTGCCAGCAGCTTGGATCCAGGGCGCTACGAGCAGTACTTC
TRBV27	-	TRBJ2-7	TRBD2	CASSFSGTSSYEQYF	TGTGCCAGCAGTTTCAGCGGGACCAGCTCCTACGAGCAGTACTTC
TRBV5-1	-	TRBJ2-7	TRBD2	CASRMGLAGGGGEQYF	TGCGCCAGCAGGATGGGACTAGCGGGAGGAGGCGGTGAGCAGTACTTC
TRBV3-1/TRBV3-2	-	TRBJ2-7	TRBD1	CASSQPSGTGAEQYF	TGTGCCAGCAGCCAGCCATCCGGGACAGGGGCCGAGCAGTACTTC
TRBV5-8	-	TRBJ2-5	TRBD1	CASSSDRKETQYF	TGTGCCAGCAGCTCGGACAGGAAAGAGACCCAGTACTTC
TRBV20-1	-	TRBJ2-3	TRBD2	CSASWGGTDTQYF	TGCAGTGCTAGTTGGGGGGGGACAGATACGCAGTATTTT
TRBV7-8	-	TRBJ1-5	-	CASSLEGRGGNQPQHF	TGTGCCAGCAGCTTAGAGGGGAGGGGGGGCAATCAGCCCCAGCATTTT
TRBV28	-	TRBJ2-7	-	CASSFPKGEILVRQYF	TGTGCCAGCAGTTTTCCCAAGGGGGAGATACTTGTAAGGCAGTACTTC
TRBV21-1	-	TRBJ1-1	-	CASPVLQGDTEAFF	TGTGCCAGCCCCGTCCTCCAGGGGGACACTGAAGCTTTCTTT
TRBV28	-	TRBJ1-1	-	CASSFGAGVNTEAFF	TGTGCCAGCAGTTTTGGGGCTGGAGTGAACACTGAAGCTTTCTTT
TRBV3-1/TRBV3-2	-	TRBJ2-7	-	CASSQIRGEQYF	TGTGCCAGCAGTCAGATAAGGGGCGAGCAGTACTTC
TRBV5-1	once	TRBJ1-2	TRBD1	CASSNLGQGNYGYTF	TGCGCCAGCAGCAACCTGGGACAGGGCAACTATGGCTACACCTTC
TRBV4-3	once	TRBJ2-3	TRBD2	CASSHGNSGGTDTQYF	TGCGCCAGCAGCCACGGTAATAGCGGGGGCACAGATACGCAGTATTTT
TRBV5-1	-	TRBJ1-1	-	CASSLGPGMNTEAFF	TGCGCCAGCAGCTTGGGGCCGGGGATGAACACTGAAGCTTTCTTT
TRBV2	-	TRBJ1-1	TRBD1	CASIGGQGAGTEAFF	TGTGCCAGCATCGGCGGACAGGGGGCAGGCACTGAAGCTTTCTTT
TRBV19	few	TRBJ1-5	-	CASSIAVNQPQHF	TGTGCCAGTAGTATTGCAGTCAATCAGCCCCAGCATTTT
TRBV7-9	-	TRBJ2-1	TRBD2	CASSYPGTRYNEQFF	TGTGCCAGCAGCTACCCCGGGACTAGGTACAATGAGCAGTTCTTC
TRBV5-4	-	TRBJ2-3	TRBD2	CASSSDGLAGADTQYF	TGTGCCAGCAGCTCGGATGGACTAGCGGGAGCAGATACGCAGTATTTT